The rows below give T cell receptor beta chains drawn from one sample of a study of shared clonotypes between healthy human individuals. This table comes from immunoSEQ multiplex PCR, and its TCRdb copy is limited to in-frame clones, with some not included. The sample yields 750,000 to 1,000,000 clones, over 90% seen once. Material: naive CD8+ T cells sorted from blood. These receptors originate from a man under 40 in good health. The CDR3 runs from the conserved cysteine through the conserved F or W.

V | CDR3
TRBV6-1 | CASSEGVLRIMNTEAFF
TRBV10-3 | CAISESGGREQYF
TRBV4-1 | CASSQDGGSLNQPQHF
TRBV4-1 | CASSQEGLAGEYEQYF
TRBV27 | CASSLGQDNQPQHF
TRBV13 | CASSLLSSREGQVTDTQYF
TRBV6-5 | CASSYNSGQGGEQYF
TRBV7-5 | CARSLELVRETQYF
TRBV5-4 | CASSSLLAGLGTGELFF
TRBV6-1 | CASSGTSGRPYEQYF
TRBV5-1 | CASSSTSGRVSYEQYF
TRBV9 | CASSVEGPNYGYTF
TRBV7-9 | CASSTRAGLNEKLFF
TRBV5-8 | CASSLEFVTGGQAGEQFF
TRBV28 | CASSPAGESGELFF
TRBV28 | CASSFTSGGSDTQYF
TRBV10-2 | CASSEMSGQHTGELFF
TRBV19 | CASSMLYLLTATNEKLFF
TRBV6-1 | CASSEARTGNPYEQYF
TRBV15 | CATSRTPGLAGTGELFF
TRBV2 | CASRTGIGYTF
TRBV2 | CASSSELSNQPQHF
TRBV7-9 | CASSLGLNTGELFF
TRBV9 | CASSVGGGTSGTQFF
TRBV4-1 | CASSQAQGNSYEQYF
TRBV21-1 | CASVPGRLGTDTQYF
TRBV9 | CASSPREQNTEAFF
TRBV2 | CASGVPRVSREAFF
TRBV18 | CASSTPERENNEQFF
TRBV10-3 | CAISESTGDSAYEQYF
TRBV27 | CASSGGTEKSNQPQHF